The 23 T cell receptor beta chains below come from one sample, sequenced in a study of PD-1 blockade in classical Hodgkin lymphoma. Clones were sequenced by immunoSEQ multiplex PCR, and TCRdb holds only the in-frame ones, with some missing. The sample records 20,000 to 25,000 clones, roughly 94% being singletons. Time point given: newly diagnosed, previously untreated cHL patient sample. Specimen: peripheral blood mononuclear cells (PBMCs). Receptors were obtained from a human donor with classical Hodgkin lymphoma.

The rearrangement uses TRBV5-8 and TRBJ2-1; 7 bases line up with TRBD1. There are 15 residues in the CDR3. Trimming removed 2 bases from V and 7 bases from J; junction bases left unmatched: 9. Germline CDR1 and CDR2: SGHTS and YDEGEE. CDR3 in amino acids: CASSLGGPVENEQFF. The CDR3 DNA follows: TGTGCCAGCAGCTTAGGGGGCCCAGTCGAGAATGAGCAGTTCTTC.

This clone was recorded once. This chain connects TRBV27 to TRBJ2-7; D possibly corresponds to TRBD1 (5 bases). Germline V CDR1 and CDR2: MNHEY, SMNVEV (reference sequence). Trimming removed 4 bases at V and 2 bases at J, with 12 bases between. The CDR3 totals 14 residues. The CDR3 DNA reads as TGTGCCAGCAGTTCGACGACAGATCCCTACGAGCAGTACTTC. Translation: CASSSTTDPYEQYF.

The CDR3 DNA reads as TGTGCCAGCTCACCAAACGGGGTTCTCTCTGGAAACACCATATATTTT. It codes for CASSPNGVLSGNTIYF. The chain has TRBV18 and TRBJ1-3; D gene uncertain. Trimming cost V 2 bases and J 0 bases, with 11 bases left between them. Germline lookup yields CDR1 KGHSH and CDR2 LQKENI. The CDR3 has 16 amino acids.

This clone was found a few times. The chain has TRBV6-5 and TRBJ2-2; D gene uncertain. Trimming shortened V by 6 bases and J by 0 bases, and 8 bases separated the two germline ends. Per germline, CDR1 MNHEY and CDR2 SVGAGI. There are 14 residues in the CDR3. The CDR3 DNA reads as TGTGCCAGCAGCTTTGCCCCGAACACCGGGGAGCTGTTTTTT. This sequence encodes CASSFAPNTGELFF.

The rearrangement links TRBV15 to TRBJ2-7, with 8 nucleotides matching TRBD2. The CDR3 length is 13 residues. The V segment lost 6 bases and the J segment 6 bases; nucleotides outside the gene matches: 7. Per germline, CDR1 LNHNV and CDR2 YYDKDF (reference sequence). The CDR3 coding sequence is TGTGCCACCAGAATCACGGGGGGGCTCGAGCAGTACTTC. This codes for CATRITGGLEQYF.

The chain couples TRBV10-3 to TRBJ2-1, with 8 bases that match TRBD2. There are 14 residues in the CDR3. Germline V gene lookup returns CDR1 ENHRY and CDR2 SYGVKD. The CDR3 region is CAPGGGRVGDEQFF. The CDR3, as DNA: TGTGCTCCCGGGGGGGGCCGCGTAGGTGATGAGCAGTTCTTC.

In this sample, this clone turned up once. The chain combines TRBV19 with TRBJ2-6; TRBD1 matches at 9 bases. Per the germline V gene, CDR1 is LNHDA and CDR2 is SQIVND (reference sequence). This CDR3 comprises 20 residues. The V and J ends lost 5 bases and 1 base, in that order; junction bases with no gene match: 15. CDR3 bases: TGTGCCAGTAGTTTAATACAGGGGGCAGATTTTATGTCTGGGGCCAACGTCCTGACTTTC. Translating gives CASSLIQGADFMSGANVLTF.

V and J are TRBV28 and TRBJ1-1; no reliable D call. With 8 bases removed from V and 0 bases from J, the gap between germline ends came to 4 bases. From germline, CDR1 is MDHEN and CDR2 SYDVKM. The CDR3 runs 11 residues. DNA for the CDR3: TGTGCCAGCGCCATGAACACTGAAGCTTTCTTT. Its protein product is CASAMNTEAFF.

V usage is TRBV6-6 and J usage is TRBJ2-2; D not certain. The germline V gene has CDR1 MNHNY and CDR2 SVGAGI (reference sequence). V lost 4 bases and J lost 4, with 10 bases in between. There are 14 residues in the CDR3. The CDR3 nucleotides read TGTGCCAGCAGTTCCCAACCCAGCACCGGGGAGCTGTTTTTT. As protein: CASSSQPSTGELFF.

The V call is TRBV9, the J call TRBJ1-2, with a weak D call TRBD1 (6 bases). Per germline, CDR1 SGDLS and CDR2 YYNGEE. Trimming took 0 bases from V and 7 from J, leaving 10 bases between them. The CDR3 covers 13 residues. The chain's CDR3 is CASSVVGALGYTF. The CDR3 DNA reads as TGTGCCAGCAGCGTAGTGGGGGCGCTTGGCTACACCTTC.

This clone was recorded only once. The V call is TRBV18, the J call TRBJ2-3; D is unresolved. CDR3 size: 13 residues. Per the germline V gene, CDR1 is KGHSH and CDR2 is LQKENI. Deletions cut 6 bases from V and 3 bases from J, with 10 bases between. The CDR3 region is CASSQPGTDTQYF. The CDR3 DNA sequence: TGTGCCAGCTCCCAGCCTGGGACAGATACGCAGTATTTT.

The rearrangement links TRBV5-1 to TRBJ2-2, with D perhaps matching TRBD2 (6 bases). V gave up 4 bases and J gave up 1 base, with 14 bases separating them. Germline CDR1 SGHRS, CDR2 YFSETQ. This CDR3 has 16 residues. As DNA, the CDR3 is TGCGCCAGCAGCCTTATGGGGGGAAAGAACACCGGGGAGCTGTTTTTT. Residues: CASSLMGGKNTGELFF.

The V call is TRBV7-9, the J call TRBJ1-2; D gene ambiguous. This CDR3 has 14 residues. V lost 2 bases and J lost 4, with 11 bases in between. CDR1 SEHNR and CDR2 FQNEAQ come from the germline V gene (reference sequence). The CDR3 reads CASSLNVDFYGYTF. DNA for the CDR3: TGTGCCAGCAGCTTAAACGTTGACTTCTATGGCTACACCTTC.

The chain couples TRBV29-1 to TRBJ1-1, with TRBD1 matching over 8 bases. Trimming cost V 3 bases and J 0 bases; bases outside gene matches: 3. Germline-derived CDR1 and CDR2 are SQVTM and ANQGSEA. CDR3 length: 14 residues. CDR3 protein: CSVDRGQVNTEAFF. Written as DNA, the CDR3 is TGCAGCGTTGACAGGGGGCAGGTGAACACTGAAGCTTTCTTT.

This clone was recorded only once. The chain couples TRBV9 to TRBJ1-6; D is undetermined. Trimming left V 4 bases short and J 7 bases short, with 12 bases between. The CDR3 spans 14 residues. In germline, CDR1 is SGDLS, CDR2 YYNGEE. CDR3 DNA: TGTGCCAGCAGCCCTTCCGCAGCGAATTCACCCCTCCACTTT. It yields the protein CASSPSAANSPLHF.

The chain combines TRBV11-2 with TRBJ2-7, with 8 bases fitting TRBD1. J was trimmed by 4 bases and V by 1 base; bases with no gene match: 6. CDR1 and CDR2 from the germline V gene are SGHAT and FQNNGV. The length of the CDR3 is 15 residues. The CDR3 is CASSLAPGQVYEQYF. CDR3 sequence (DNA): TGTGCCAGCAGCTTAGCACCGGGACAGGTTTACGAGCAGTACTTC.

This chain links TRBV9 with TRBJ1-2, with D unclear. Germline V gene lookup returns CDR1 SGDLS and CDR2 YYNGEE. Trimming stripped 1 base from V and 0 bases from J, with 7 bases between. The CDR3 consists of 14 residues. The CDR3 DNA reads TGTGCCAGCAGCGTAAGTCGCGCTAACTATGGCTACACCTTC. Protein: CASSVSRANYGYTF.

V usage is TRBV5-4 and J usage is TRBJ2-7, with 7 bases aligning to TRBD1. V lost 6 bases, J lost 0 bases, and 6 bases stayed unmatched. Germline CDR1 is SGHNT and CDR2 is YYREEE (reference sequence). This CDR3 region has 14 residues. CDR3 nucleotide sequence: TGTGCCAGCACCATACAGGGGTCCTCCTACGAGCAGTACTTC. This codes for CASTIQGSSYEQYF.

The V call is TRBV12-5, the J call TRBJ2-1; weak D call: TRBD2 (7 bases). The CDR3 has 16 amino acids. Germline V gene sequence: CDR1 LGHNT, CDR2 FRNRAP. V was shortened by 0 bases and J by 7 bases, with 16 bases between the two germline ends. The CDR3: CASGLVVGRGGNEQFF. The CDR3 DNA sequence: TGTGCTAGTGGTTTGGTCGTTGGCAGGGGAGGGAATGAGCAGTTCTTC.

The chain carries TRBV4-1 and TRBJ1-1, with D uncertain. Germline V gene lookup returns CDR1 MGHRA and CDR2 YSYEKL. There are 13 residues in the CDR3. The V end was cut by 2 bases, the J end by 1 base, with 5 bases between. The CDR3 loop is CASSQIGNTEAFF. The DNA of the CDR3 is TGCGCCAGCAGCCAAATAGGGAACACTGAAGCTTTCTTT.

This clone was seen a handful of times. V usage is TRBV2 and J usage is TRBJ2-7; D is ambiguous. This CDR3 has 12 amino acids. Trimming cost V 4 bases and J 2 bases, with 6 bases left between them. The germline V gene encodes CDR1 SNHLY and CDR2 FYNNEI. CDR3 amino acids: CASSGPTYEQYF. The CDR3 nucleotides are TGTGCCAGCAGTGGTCCCACCTACGAGCAGTACTTC. The full variable domain, its missing parts supplied by reference TRBV2 and TRBJ2-7, is EPEVTQTPSHQVTQMGQEVILRCVPISNHLYFYWYRQILGQKVEFLVSFYNNEISEKSEIFDDQFSVERPDGSNFTLKIRSTKLEDSAMYFCASSGPTYEQYFGPGTRLTVT.

The gene calls are TRBV6-1 and TRBJ2-7; 9 positions agree with TRBD2. This CDR3 is built from 15 residues. CDR1 and CDR2 (germline): MNHNS, SASEGT. The V gene end was trimmed by 1 base and the J gene end by 3 bases; junction bases not matched to a gene: 4. The CDR3 is CASSEGGGGHYEQYF. CDR3 nucleotide sequence: TGTGCCAGCAGTGAAGGCGGGGGGGGACACTACGAGCAGTACTTC.

The genes are TRBV12-5 and TRBJ1-3, with a tentative D call TRBD1 (5 bases). Trimming removed 0 bases from V and 4 bases from J, with 13 bases in between. This CDR3 comprises 16 residues. Germline V lookup: CDR1 LGHNT, CDR2 FRNRAP. CDR3 in amino acids: CASGLVTPTAGNTIYF. The CDR3 nucleotides are TGTGCTAGTGGTTTGGTAACCCCGACAGCCGGAAACACCATATATTTT.